This TCR beta chain was documented in a study of T cell responses to AZD1222 COVID-19 vaccine. Study-level points and caveats: Reportedly, nearly half the spike-specific TCRs target unmutated variant regions. Repertoire sampling happened only post peak T cell response. Across spike, vaccine-associated CD4 TCRs were found, dominant at 160-218 and 743-854.

The germline gives CDR1 SNHLY, CDR2 FYNNEI. The length of the CDR3 is 14 residues. The ends were cut back, 6 bases at V and 0 bases at J, with 12 bases in the middle. As concerns this clone: Its antigen is unidentified.

Assay: immunoSEQ multiplex PCR; the TCRdb copy retains only in-frame clones and omits some. The data show about 120,000 clones, roughly 90% seen once. The genes are TRBV2 and TRBJ2-7; maybe TRBD2 (7 bases). Here the sequenced sample was peripheral blood, taken on day 0 of AZD1222 vaccination. The sequence was obtained from an adult in good health. The CDR3 is CASRGRGPSYEQYF. The CDR3 bases are TGTGCCAGCAGGGGGCGGGGGCCCTCCTACGAGCAGTACTTC.